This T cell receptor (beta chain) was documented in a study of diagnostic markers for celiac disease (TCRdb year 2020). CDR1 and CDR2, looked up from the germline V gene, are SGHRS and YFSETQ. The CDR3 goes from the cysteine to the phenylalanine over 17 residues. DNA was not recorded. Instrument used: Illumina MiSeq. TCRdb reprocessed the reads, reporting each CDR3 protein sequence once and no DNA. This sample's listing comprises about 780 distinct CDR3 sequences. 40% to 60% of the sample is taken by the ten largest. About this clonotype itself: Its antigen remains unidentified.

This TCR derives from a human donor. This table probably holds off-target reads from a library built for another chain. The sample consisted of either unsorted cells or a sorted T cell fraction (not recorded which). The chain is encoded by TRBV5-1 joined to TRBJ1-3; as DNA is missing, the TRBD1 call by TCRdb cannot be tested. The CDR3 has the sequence CASSLAATASSGNTIYF.